Reported below is one T cell receptor beta chain. This sample is drawn from a study of blood T cell repertoires in COVID-19. The overall study: The origin of the acute and convalescent COVID-19 samples was the United States, Italy and Spain. In each case, the material was cDNA or gDNA derived from T cells, B-cell-depleted T cells, or PBMCs.

V was pared by 0 bases and J by 2 bases, with 11 bases between. Germline V lookup: CDR1 SGHDN, CDR2 FVKESK. CDR3 length equals 15 residues. Original analysis: For nucleated cells, counts were estimated from reference gene primer amplification. The table came from immunoSEQ multiplex PCR; TCRdb's copy has only in-frame clones and leaves some out. V and J calls and clone size come straight from that table; D and trimming were deduced from the DNA. The sample has more than 200,000 clones; around 84% are singletons. The sample consisted of peripheral blood. This sequence was found in a woman in her sixties or seventies with COVID-19, enrolled during active disease. The rearrangement uses TRBV14 and TRBJ2-7; maybe TRBD1 (6 bases). The CDR3 reads CASSQDPGAAYEQYF. The CDR3, as DNA: TGTGCCAGCAGCCAAGATCCAGGGGCCGCCTACGAGCAGTACTTC.